A single sample is the source of the 5 T cell receptor beta chains below, sequenced in a study of Ad26.COV2.S vaccination and SARS-CoV-2 variants. Treatment reported: about 20 received Ad26.COV2.S at low or high dose, single or two shots; 5 received placebo; per-sample allocation not given. It was on day 63 after the first vaccine or placebo injection that samples were taken. The assay was immunoSEQ multiplex PCR, and TCRdb's table has in-frame clones only and misses some. This table has hundreds of thousands of clones, 70% to 90% appearing once. Sequencing used peripheral blood, obtained in a trial of Ad26.COV2.S vaccine versus placebo. The receptor set was obtained from a person between 18 and 59 years old who received the Ad26.COV2.S COVID-19 vaccine or a placebo.

The chain joins TRBV19 to TRBJ1-1; possible D gene TRBD1, 6 bases. Germline CDR1 is LNHDA and CDR2 is SQIVND (reference sequence). The CDR3 runs 15 residues. The germline V and J ends were trimmed by 6 bases and 0 bases, with 14 bases remaining between them. In nucleotides, the CDR3 is TGTGCCAGTAGCCTCGGGGGCTCTGTGAACACTGAAGCTTTCTTT. As protein: CASSLGGSVNTEAFF.

Comments on this clone: Within the sample, other DNA sequences also encode this same CDR3. The chain recombines TRBV18 with TRBJ2-7; weak D call: TRBD1 (6 bases). The CDR3 has 14 amino acids. Per the germline V gene, CDR1 is KGHSH and CDR2 is LQKENI. Deletions cut 2 bases from V and 1 base from J, with 9 bases between. This CDR3 reads CASSPGTISYEQYF. Here the CDR3 DNA reads TGTGCCAGCTCACCAGGGACAATTTCCTACGAGCAGTACTTC.

This clone was seen only a few times. This chain connects TRBV5-4 to TRBJ2-7; TRBD2 matches at 9 bases. Germline V gene sequence: CDR1 SGHNT, CDR2 YYREEE (reference sequence). The CDR3 spans 12 residues. The CDR3 DNA reads as TGTGCTTGGGGCCTGCGGGGGGGCGAGCAGTACTTC. This encodes CAWGLRGGEQYF.

Here the CDR3 DNA reads TGTGCCAGCAGCTTAGGCTTGGCAGGGAGATCTAACTATGGCTACACCTTC. Residues: CASSLGLAGRSNYGYTF. This chain uses TRBV7-2 with TRBJ1-2, with TRBD1 as a possible D gene (5 bases). CDR1 is SGHTA, CDR2 FQGNSA, per germline. The V gene lost 1 base and the J gene lost 0 bases, with 15 bases spanning the gap. This CDR3 spans 17 amino acids.

In its sample, this clone was seen once. This chain links TRBV7-2 with TRBJ2-5; D gene unclear. Germline V lookup: CDR1 SGHTA, CDR2 FQGNSA. This CDR3 region has 14 residues. Trimming stripped 7 bases from V and 2 bases from J, with 14 bases between. CDR3 sequence (DNA): TGTGCCAGCACCTCGTCAACAGTGCAAGAGACCCAGTACTTC. It is translated as CASTSSTVQETQYF.